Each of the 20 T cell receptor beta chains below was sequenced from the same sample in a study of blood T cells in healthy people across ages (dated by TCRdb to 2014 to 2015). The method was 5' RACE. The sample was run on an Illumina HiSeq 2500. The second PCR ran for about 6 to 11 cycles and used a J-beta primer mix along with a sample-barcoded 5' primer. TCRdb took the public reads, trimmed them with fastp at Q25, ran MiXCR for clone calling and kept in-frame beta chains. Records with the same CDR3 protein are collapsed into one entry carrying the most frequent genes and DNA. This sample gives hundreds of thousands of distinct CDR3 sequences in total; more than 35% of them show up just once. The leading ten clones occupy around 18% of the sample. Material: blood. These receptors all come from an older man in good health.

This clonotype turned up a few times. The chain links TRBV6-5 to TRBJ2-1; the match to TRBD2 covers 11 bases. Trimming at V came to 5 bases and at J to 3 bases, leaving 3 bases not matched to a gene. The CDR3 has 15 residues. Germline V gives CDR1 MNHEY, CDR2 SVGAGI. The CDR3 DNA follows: TGTGCCAGCAGTCAGGGACTAGCGGACTACAATGAGCAGTTCTTC. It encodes CASSQGLADYNEQFF.

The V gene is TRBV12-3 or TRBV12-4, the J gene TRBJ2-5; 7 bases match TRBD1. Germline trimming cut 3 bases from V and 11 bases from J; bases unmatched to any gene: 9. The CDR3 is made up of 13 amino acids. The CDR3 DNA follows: TGTGCCAGCAGTTTCCGACAGGGTCTGGAGCAGTACTTC. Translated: CASSFRQGLEQYF.

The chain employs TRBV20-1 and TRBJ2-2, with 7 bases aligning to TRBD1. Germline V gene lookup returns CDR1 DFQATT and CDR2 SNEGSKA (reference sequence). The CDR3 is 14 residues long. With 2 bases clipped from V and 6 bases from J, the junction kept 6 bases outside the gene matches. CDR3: CSARLRTGAGELFF. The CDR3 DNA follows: TGCAGTGCTAGACTTAGGACAGGTGCCGGGGAGCTGTTTTTT.

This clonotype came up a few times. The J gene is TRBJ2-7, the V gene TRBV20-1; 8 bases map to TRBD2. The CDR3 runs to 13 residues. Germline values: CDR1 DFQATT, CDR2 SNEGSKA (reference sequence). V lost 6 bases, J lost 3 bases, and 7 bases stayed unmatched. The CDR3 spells CSANGLAHYEQYF. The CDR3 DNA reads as TGCAGTGCCAACGGACTAGCTCACTACGAGCAGTACTTC.

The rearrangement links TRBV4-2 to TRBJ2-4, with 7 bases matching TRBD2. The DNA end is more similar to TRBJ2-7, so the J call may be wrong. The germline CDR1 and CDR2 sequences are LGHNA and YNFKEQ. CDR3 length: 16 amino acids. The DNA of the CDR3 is TGTGCCAGCAGCACTTTCACTAGCGTCAGCCCCTACGAGCAGTACTTC. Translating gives CASSTFTSVSPYEQYF.

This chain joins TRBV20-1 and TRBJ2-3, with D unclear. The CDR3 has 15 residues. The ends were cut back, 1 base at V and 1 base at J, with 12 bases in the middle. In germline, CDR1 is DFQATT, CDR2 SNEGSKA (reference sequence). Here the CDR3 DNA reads TGCAGTGCTAGAGCCCCTGGGCAGGGCACAGATACGCAGTATTTT. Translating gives CSARAPGQGTDTQYF.

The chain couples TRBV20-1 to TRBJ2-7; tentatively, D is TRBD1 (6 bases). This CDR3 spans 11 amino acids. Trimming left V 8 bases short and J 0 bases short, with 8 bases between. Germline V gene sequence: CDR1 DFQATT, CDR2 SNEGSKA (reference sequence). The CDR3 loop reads CSIGGSYEQYF. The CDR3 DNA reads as TGCAGTATAGGGGGCTCCTACGAGCAGTACTTC.

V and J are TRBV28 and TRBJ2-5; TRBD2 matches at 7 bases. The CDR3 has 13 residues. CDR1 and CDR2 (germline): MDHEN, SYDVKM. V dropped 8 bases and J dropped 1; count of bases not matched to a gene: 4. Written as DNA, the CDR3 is TGTGCCAGCGGGACTACTTTCCAAGAGACCCAGTACTTC. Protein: CASGTTFQETQYF.

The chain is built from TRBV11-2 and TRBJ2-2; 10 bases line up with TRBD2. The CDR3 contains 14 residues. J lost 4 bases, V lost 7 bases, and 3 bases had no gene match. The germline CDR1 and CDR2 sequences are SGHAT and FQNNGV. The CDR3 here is CASNSSGGTGELFF. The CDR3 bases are TGTGCCAGCAACTCTAGCGGGGGCACCGGGGAGCTGTTTTTT.

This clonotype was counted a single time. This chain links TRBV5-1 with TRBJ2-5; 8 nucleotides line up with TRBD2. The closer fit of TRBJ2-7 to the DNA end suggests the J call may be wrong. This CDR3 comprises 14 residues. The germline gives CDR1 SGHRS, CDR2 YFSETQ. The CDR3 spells CASSEREFLNEQYF. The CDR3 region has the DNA TGCGCCAGCAGCGAGCGGGAGTTCCTTAACGAGCAGTACTTC.

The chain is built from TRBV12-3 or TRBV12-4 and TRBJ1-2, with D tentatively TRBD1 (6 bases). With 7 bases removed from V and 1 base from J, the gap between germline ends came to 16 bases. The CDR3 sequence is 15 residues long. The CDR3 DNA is TGTGCCAGCATCAACAGGGCAGGGATTAACTATGGCTACACCTTC. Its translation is CASINRAGINYGYTF.

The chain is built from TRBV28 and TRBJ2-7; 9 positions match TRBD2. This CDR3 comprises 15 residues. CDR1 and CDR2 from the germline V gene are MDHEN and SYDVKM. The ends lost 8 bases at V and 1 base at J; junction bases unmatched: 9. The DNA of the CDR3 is TGTGCCAGCCTCGCCCAAGCGGGGGGTTCCTACGAGCAGTACTTC. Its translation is CASLAQAGGSYEQYF. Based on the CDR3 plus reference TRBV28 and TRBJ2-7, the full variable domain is DVKVTQSSRYLVKRTGEKVFLECVQDMDHENMFWYRQDPGLGLRLIYFSYDVKMKEKGDIPEGYSVSREKKERFSLILESASTNQTSMYLCASLAQAGGSYEQYFGPGTRLTVT.

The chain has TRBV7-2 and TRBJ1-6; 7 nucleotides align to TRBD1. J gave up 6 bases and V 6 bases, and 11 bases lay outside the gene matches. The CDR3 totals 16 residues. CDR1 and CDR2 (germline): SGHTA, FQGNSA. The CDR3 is CASSLTGRLGNSPLHF. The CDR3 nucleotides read TGTGCCAGCAGTTTGACAGGGCGTCTTGGTAATTCACCCCTCCACTTT.

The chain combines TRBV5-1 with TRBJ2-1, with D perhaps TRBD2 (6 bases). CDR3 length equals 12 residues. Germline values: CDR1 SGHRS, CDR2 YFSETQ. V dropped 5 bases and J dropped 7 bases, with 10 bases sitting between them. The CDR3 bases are TGCGCCAGCAGGGAGGAGGGGAATGAGCAGTTCTTC. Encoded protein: CASREEGNEQFF.

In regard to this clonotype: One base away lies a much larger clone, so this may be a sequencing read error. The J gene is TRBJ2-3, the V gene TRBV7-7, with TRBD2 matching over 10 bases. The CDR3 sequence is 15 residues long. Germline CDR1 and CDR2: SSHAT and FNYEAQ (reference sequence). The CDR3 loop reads CVSSLGTSGTDTQYF. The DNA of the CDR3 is TGTGTCAGCAGCTTAGGGACTAGCGGCACAGATACGCAGTATTTT.

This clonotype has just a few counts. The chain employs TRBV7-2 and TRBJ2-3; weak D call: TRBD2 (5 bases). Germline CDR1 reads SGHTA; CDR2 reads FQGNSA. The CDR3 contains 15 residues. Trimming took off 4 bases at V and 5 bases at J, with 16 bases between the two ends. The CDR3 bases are TGTGCCAGCAGCTCCCTGGCGGGTCTAGGAGATACGCAGTATTTT. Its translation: CASSSLAGLGDTQYF.

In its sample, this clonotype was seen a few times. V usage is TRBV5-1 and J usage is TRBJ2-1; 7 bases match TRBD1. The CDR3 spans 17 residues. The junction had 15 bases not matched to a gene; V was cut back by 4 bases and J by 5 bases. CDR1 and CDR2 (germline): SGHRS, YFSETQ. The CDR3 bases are TGCGCCAGCAGCCCTTGGGGCACAGGGGTAATAGACAATGAGCAGTTCTTC. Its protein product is CASSPWGTGVIDNEQFF.

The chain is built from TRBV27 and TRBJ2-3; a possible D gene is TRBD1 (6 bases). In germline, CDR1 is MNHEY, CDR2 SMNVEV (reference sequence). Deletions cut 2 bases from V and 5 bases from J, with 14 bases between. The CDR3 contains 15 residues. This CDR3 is CASSLGGLRGDTQYF. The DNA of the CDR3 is TGTGCCAGCAGTTTAGGGGGCCTCCGAGGAGATACGCAGTATTTT.

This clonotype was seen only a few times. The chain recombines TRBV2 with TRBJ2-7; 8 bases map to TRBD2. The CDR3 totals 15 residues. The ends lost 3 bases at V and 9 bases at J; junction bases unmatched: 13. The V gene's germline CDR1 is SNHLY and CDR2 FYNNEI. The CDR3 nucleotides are TGTGCCAGCAGTGAGGACGCTAGCGGGCGAGGTGCGCAGTACTTC. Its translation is CASSEDASGRGAQYF.

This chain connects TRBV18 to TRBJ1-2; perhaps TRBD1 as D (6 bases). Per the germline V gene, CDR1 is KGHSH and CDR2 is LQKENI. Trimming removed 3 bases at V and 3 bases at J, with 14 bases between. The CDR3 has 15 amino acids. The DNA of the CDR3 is TGTGCCAGCTCACCTACGAGGACAGAATACTATGGCTACACCTTC. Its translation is CASSPTRTEYYGYTF.